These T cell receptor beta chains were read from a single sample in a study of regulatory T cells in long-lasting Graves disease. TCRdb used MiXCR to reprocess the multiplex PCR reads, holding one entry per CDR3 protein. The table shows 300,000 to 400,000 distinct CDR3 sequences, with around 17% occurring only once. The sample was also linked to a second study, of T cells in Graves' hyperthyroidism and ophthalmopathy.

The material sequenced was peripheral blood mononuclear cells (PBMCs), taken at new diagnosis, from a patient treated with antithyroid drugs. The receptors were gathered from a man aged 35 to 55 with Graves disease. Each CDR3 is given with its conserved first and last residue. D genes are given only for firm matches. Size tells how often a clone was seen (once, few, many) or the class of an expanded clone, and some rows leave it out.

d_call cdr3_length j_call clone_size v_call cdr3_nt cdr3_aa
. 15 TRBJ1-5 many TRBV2 TGTGCCAGCAGAAGAGGGGGGGGGACGGCTCAGCCCCAGCATTTT CASRRGGGTAQPQHF
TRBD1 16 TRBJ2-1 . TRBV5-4 TGTGCCAGCAGCCAAGGGAGACAGGGGGTGACCAATGAGCAGTTCTTC CASSQGRQGVTNEQFF
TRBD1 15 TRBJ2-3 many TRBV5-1 TGCGCCAGCAGCCCGGGGACAGGGAACACAGATACGCAGTATTTT CASSPGTGNTDTQYF
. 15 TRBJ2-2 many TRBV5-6 TGTGCCAGCAGCTTGGATTCCACGAACACCGGGGAGCTGTTTTTT CASSLDSTNTGELFF
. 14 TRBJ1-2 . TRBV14 TGTGCCAGCAGCCTTACCGGGACACTGAAGAGCTACACCTTC CASSLTGTLKSYTF
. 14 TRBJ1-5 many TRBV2 TGTGCCAGCGGAAAAGCGGGACACAATCAGCCCCAGCATTTT CASGKAGHNQPQHF
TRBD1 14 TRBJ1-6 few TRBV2 TGTGCCAGCAGTGAGGACAGGGTGGGTTCACCCCTCCACTTT CASSEDRVGSPLHF
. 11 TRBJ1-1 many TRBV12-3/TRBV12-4 TGTGCCAGCAGTTACAGGGCTGAAGCTTTCTTT CASSYRAEAFF
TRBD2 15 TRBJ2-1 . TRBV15 TGTGCCACCAGCAAGGAAAGCGGGGGGTACAATGAGCAGTTCTTC CATSKESGGYNEQFF
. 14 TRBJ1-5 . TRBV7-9 TGTGCCAGCAGCCTCCCCGGGGCCAATCAGCCCCAGCATTTT CASSLPGANQPQHF
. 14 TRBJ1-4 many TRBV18 TGTGCCAGCTCACCGGGGGCGAGAGAGGAAAAACTGTTTTTT CASSPGAREEKLFF
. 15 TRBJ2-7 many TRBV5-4 TGTGCCAGCAGCTCACCAACGGGGACACCCTACGAGCAGTACTTC CASSSPTGTPYEQYF
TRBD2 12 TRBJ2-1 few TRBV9 TGTGCCAGCAGCGTTAGCGGGGGGAGTGAGTTCTTC CASSVSGGSEFF
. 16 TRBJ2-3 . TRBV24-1 TGTGCCACCAGTGATAGGACAGCCTTCTTCACAGATACGCAGTATTTT CATSDRTAFFTDTQYF
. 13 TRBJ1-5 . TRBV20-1 TGCAGTGCCACCGGGACAAGCAATCAGCCCCAGCATTTT CSATGTSNQPQHF
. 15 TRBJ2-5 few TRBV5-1 TGCGCCAGCAGCTTGGCGATTCGGAGCCAAGAGACCCAGTACTTC CASSLAIRSQETQYF
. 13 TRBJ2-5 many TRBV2 TGTGCCAGCAGTGGACAGGAAGCAGAGACCCAGTACTTC CASSGQEAETQYF
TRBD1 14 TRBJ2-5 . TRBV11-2 TGTGCCAGCAGCTCCTACAGGGGGCAGGAGACCCAGTACTTC CASSSYRGQETQYF
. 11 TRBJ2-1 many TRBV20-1 TGCAGTGCTAGAGTTTTCCATGAGCAGTTCTTC CSARVFHEQFF
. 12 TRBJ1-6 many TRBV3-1 TGTGCCAGCAGCCTCGGATATTCACCCCTCCACTTT CASSLGYSPLHF
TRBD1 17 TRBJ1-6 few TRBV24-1 TGTGCCACCAGGCCGGGACAGGGGTTGTCCCTTAATTCACCCCTCCACTTT CATRPGQGLSLNSPLHF
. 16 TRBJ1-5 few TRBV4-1 TGCGCCAGCAGCCCAAGAATGGCGAATAGCAATCAGCCCCAGCATTTT CASSPRMANSNQPQHF
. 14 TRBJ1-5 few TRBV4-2 TGTGCCAGCAGCCAAGATTGGAGCAATCAGCCCCAGCATTTT CASSQDWSNQPQHF
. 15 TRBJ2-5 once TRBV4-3 TGCGCCAGCAGCCAAACGGACAGAGACAAAGAGGCCCAGTACTTC CASSQTDRDKEAQYF
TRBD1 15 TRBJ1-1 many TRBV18 TGTGCCAGCTCACCCTCTACAGGGGGTGACACTGAAGCTTTCTTT CASSPSTGGDTEAFF
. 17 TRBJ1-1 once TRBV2 TGTGCCAGCAGTGAATATATGAAGTGGGAGGGGAACACTGAATCTTTCTTT CASSEYMKWEGNTESFF